This TCR beta chain originates from a study of T cells after yellow fever vaccination. Points from the study as a whole: Clonotypes shared by both compartments, CD4 and CD8, made up a small share. Contaminants from the bulk population, in the form of abundant clonotypes, could be found in FACS-sorted repertoires. The booster saw the reappearance of most primary-vaccination clones (approximately 97% CD4, around 88% CD8).

Template-switching 5'RACE yielded the TCR cDNA; a universal primer site and UMIs were added in the process. TCRdb fed the 5' RACE reads into MiXCR, producing one record per CDR3 protein. Counted here are about 130,000 distinct CDR3 sequences, approximately 7% occurring once; the ten biggest clones make up roughly 2.6%. This clonotype was found many times. Its target is not known. The CDR3 covers 12 residues. CDR1 and CDR2 (germline): DFQATT, SNEGSKA (reference sequence). V gave up 5 bases and J gave up 12 bases, with 19 bases separating them. Sample: CD4+ T cells sorted from PBMCs, taken 9 to 11 days after the first yellow fever vaccination. The chain has TRBV20-1 and TRBJ1-1; tentatively, D is TRBD1 (5 bases). This receptor was identified in a man between 18 and 29 years old who received the YFV17D yellow fever vaccine. CDR3 coding DNA: TGCAGTGCTCCCGAAGCGGAAAGGACATCTTTCTTT. This sequence encodes CSAPEAERTSFF.